Reported below is one T cell receptor beta chain. What it binds is unknown. This sample stems from a study of PD-1 blockade in mismatch repair-deficient tumors. Study-level information: Patients had approximately 12 mismatch repair-deficient cancer types, all previously treated and progressing.

Notes on the study in general: Tumor-resident clones, often absent from pretreatment blood, expanded after pembrolizumab and then contracted.

Mismatch repair deficiency was confirmed in all patients, by PCR or immunohistochemistry. The TCR-sequenced patients were a few responders to pembrolizumab. Some clones are missing from TCRdb's copy, which holds only in-frame ones; the method was immunoSEQ multiplex PCR. The table lists some 110,000 clones, about three quarters of them singletons, with 4.7% in the top ten. Looked up from germline, CDR1 is LGHNA and CDR2 is YNFKEQ. V was shortened by 1 base and J by 2 bases, with 3 bases between the two germline ends. The CDR3 has 13 residues. The starting material was peripheral blood, obtained 60 weeks after starting pembrolizumab. J is TRBJ1-5 and V is TRBV4-2; D is ambiguous. This TCR came from an adult with mismatch repair-deficient cancer. The CDR3 nucleotides read TGTGCCAGCAGCCAAGGGCGCAATCAGCCCCAGCATTTT. It yields the protein CASSQGRNQPQHF.